This paragraph reports one T cell receptor (beta chain). Its antigen is undetermined. The data belong to a study of T cells after yellow fever vaccination. Study-wide context: Each low-cell-number fraction was prepared by means of SMART-Seq v4 Ultra Low Input.

From the 5' RACE reads, TCRdb called clonotypes with MiXCR, one entry per CDR3 protein. The table lists tens of thousands of distinct CDR3 sequences, about 7% of them singletons. V was clipped by 1 base and J by 4 bases; unmatched bases: 12. Per germline, CDR1 SGHAT and CDR2 FQDESV (reference sequence). The CDR3 is 18 amino acids. Findings of the study overall: The study noted that FACS-sorted repertoires could contain abundant clonotypes contaminating from the bulk population. At 95% to 98% for CD4 and about 91% for CD8, most primary-vaccination clones showed up again after the booster.

The chain couples TRBV11-1 to TRBJ2-3; 9 bases are shared with TRBD1. This receptor was obtained from a man younger than 40 who received the YFV17D yellow fever vaccine. The sequenced sample was CD8+ T cells sorted from PBMCs, obtained 15 days after the yellow fever booster vaccination. DNA for the CDR3: TGTGCCAGCAGCTTAGGGACAGGGGTACAACAAAGCGCAGATACGCAGTATTTT. The encoded protein is CASSLGTGVQQSADTQYF. Full variable domain (rest looked up from reference TRBV11-1 and TRBJ2-3): EAEVAQSPRYKITEKSQAVAFWCDPISGHATLYWYRQILGQGPELLVQFQDESVVDDSQLPKDRFSAERLKGVDSTLKIQPAELGDSAMYLCASSLGTGVQQSADTQYFGPGTRLTVL.